This is a list of T cell receptor beta chains from one sample in a study of PD-1 blockade in classical Hodgkin lymphoma. Assay: immunoSEQ multiplex PCR; the TCRdb copy retains only in-frame clones and omits some. The data show 35,000 or so clones, with more than 65% seen just once and roughly 15% held by the top ten. The source was peripheral blood mononuclear cells (PBMCs), collected before the second cycle of nivolumab. These receptors all come from a human donor with classical Hodgkin lymphoma. The CDR3 runs from the conserved cysteine through the conserved F or W. Each record gives: J gene, clone size, D gene, V gene, CDR3 protein, CDR3 DNA. The D gene is left open where the match is weak. Clone sizes are given selectively: once, few, many, or a class where the clone is expanded.

TRBJ1-6 - - TRBV30 CAWSVLDNSPLHF TGTGCCTGGAGTGTCCTTGATAATTCACCCCTCCACTTT
TRBJ2-3 - - TRBV7-9 CASSLATSTDTQYF TGTGCCAGCAGCTTGGCCACTAGCACAGATACGCAGTATTTT
TRBJ1-1 - - TRBV29-1 CSVEVGRLNTEAFF TGCAGCGTTGAGGTAGGCCGACTGAACACTGAAGCTTTCTTT
TRBJ1-2 - TRBD1 TRBV2 CASSELPTGGGYTF TGTGCCAGCAGTGAACTTCCCACAGGGGGTGGCTACACCTTC
TRBJ1-5 - - TRBV28 CASSFSSGMRNQPQHF TGTGCCAGCAGTTTCTCCTCAGGGATGCGCAATCAGCCCCAGCATTTT
TRBJ2-7 once - TRBV11-2 CASSLNRVSYEQYF TGTGCCAGCAGCCTAAACAGGGTCTCCTACGAGCAGTACTTC
TRBJ2-5 - - TRBV7-2 CASSPETRRKETQYF TGTGCCAGCAGCCCTGAGACGCGCCGGAAAGAGACCCAGTACTTC
TRBJ1-1 - TRBD1 TRBV18 CASSPTGAGNTEAFF TGTGCCAGCTCCCCTACAGGGGCTGGAAACACTGAAGCTTTCTTT
TRBJ2-3 few TRBD2 TRBV5-1 CASRPPGLAGTDTQYF TGCGCCAGCAGGCCCCCGGGACTAGCGGGAACAGATACGCAGTATTTT
TRBJ1-2 few - TRBV18 CASSGGTHGYTF TGTGCCAGCTCTGGGGGTACCCATGGCTACACCTTC
TRBJ2-3 - - TRBV9 CASSVLGAPIDGDTQYF TGTGCCAGCAGCGTATTGGGCGCCCCCATCGATGGAGATACGCAGTATTTT
TRBJ2-3 - - TRBV7-3 CASSFGGGAPDTQYF TGTGCCAGCAGCTTTGGAGGGGGCGCGCCAGATACGCAGTATTTT
TRBJ1-1 - - TRBV4-2 CASSQDRGAVEAFF TGTGCCAGCAGCCAAGACCGCGGGGCAGTCGAAGCTTTCTTT
TRBJ1-3 few - TRBV7-2 CASGFSGNTIYF TGTGCCAGCGGGTTTTCTGGAAACACCATATATTTT
TRBJ2-1 - TRBD2 TRBV7-2 CASSLVGGGTYNEQFF TGTGCCAGCAGCTTAGTTGGGGGAGGGACCTACAATGAGCAGTTCTTC
TRBJ1-1 - - TRBV5-1 CASTRSAIANTEAFF TGCGCCAGCACGCGTTCCGCCATTGCTAACACTGAAGCTTTCTTT
TRBJ2-1 - TRBD1 TRBV11-3 CASSADRGSYNEQFF TGTGCCAGCAGCGCCGACAGGGGATCTTACAATGAGCAGTTCTTC
TRBJ2-3 once TRBD2 TRBV5-6 CASSRRGGGTQYF TGTGCCAGCAGCCGGCGGGGGGGCGGTACGCAGTATTTT
TRBJ2-3 - TRBD1 TRBV25-1 CASRGSGQGVSDTQYF TGTGCCAGCAGAGGAAGCGGACAGGGGGTATCAGATACGCAGTATTTT
TRBJ1-1 once - TRBV6-1 CASSEAWGLNTEAFF TGTGCCAGCAGTGAAGCATGGGGGCTGAACACTGAAGCTTTCTTT
TRBJ2-7 few TRBD1 TRBV10-3 CAISAIGGQVNEQYF TGTGCCATCAGTGCCATAGGTGGACAGGTCAACGAGCAGTACTTC
TRBJ1-5 - - TRBV4-2 CASSQGTIGNQPQHF TGTGCCAGCAGCCAAGGAACAATTGGCAATCAGCCCCAGCATTTT
TRBJ2-3 - - TRBV11-3 CASSSGGPADTQYF TGTGCCAGCAGCTCCGGAGGGCCGGCAGATACGCAGTATTTT
TRBJ2-7 - TRBD1 TRBV5-6 CASSSPGTGGYEQYF TGTGCCAGCAGCTCCCCCGGGACAGGGGGTTACGAGCAGTACTTC
TRBJ2-1 - TRBD2 TRBV11-2 CATSRGGRFVFNEQFF TGTGCCACCTCAAGGGGCGGGAGGTTTGTATTCAATGAGCAGTTCTTC
TRBJ1-3 - - TRBV6-5 CASRPRPEADTIYF TGTGCCAGCAGACCCCGTCCCGAGGCGGACACCATATATTTT
TRBJ2-3 - TRBD1 TRBV5-1 CASSVTGTGVDTQYF TGCGCCAGCAGCGTAACCGGGACAGGGGTCGATACGCAGTATTTT
TRBJ2-2 - TRBD1 TRBV4-2 CASSLIQGQGGELFF TGTGCCAGCAGCTTAATACAGGGACAGGGCGGGGAGCTGTTTTTT
TRBJ1-2 - - TRBV18 CASSPGPTKDYGYTF TGTGCCAGCTCACCGGGACCCACGAAGGACTATGGCTACACCTTC
TRBJ1-1 - - TRBV7-9 CASSLAGHPAFF TGTGCCAGCAGCTTAGCGGGGCACCCAGCTTTCTTT
TRBJ1-1 - - TRBV6-1 CASSWGRTEAFF TGTGCCAGCAGCTGGGGTCGCACTGAAGCTTTCTTT
TRBJ1-1 - - TRBV7-2 CASSLAGGLNTEAFF TGTGCCAGCAGCTTAGCGGGGGGGCTGAACACTGAAGCTTTCTTT
TRBJ2-7 - - TRBV4-1 CASSQDYGGLPTYEQYF TGCGCCAGCAGCCAAGATTATGGGGGGCTGCCTACCTACGAGCAGTACTTC
TRBJ2-1 - - TRBV10-3 CAIRAGSSYNEQFF TGTGCCATCAGGGCGGGAAGCTCCTACAATGAGCAGTTCTTC
TRBJ1-1 - TRBD1 TRBV19 CASSNPQQGVHF TGTGCCAGTAGTAACCCACAACAGGGGGTACACTTT
TRBJ1-3 - - TRBV28 CASSPGHGYSGNTIYF TGTGCCAGCAGTCCCGGACACGGCTACTCTGGAAACACCATATATTTT
TRBJ2-7 - - TRBV7-8 CASSLVVQGYEQYF TGTGCCAGCAGCTTAGTTGTACAAGGCTACGAGCAGTACTTC